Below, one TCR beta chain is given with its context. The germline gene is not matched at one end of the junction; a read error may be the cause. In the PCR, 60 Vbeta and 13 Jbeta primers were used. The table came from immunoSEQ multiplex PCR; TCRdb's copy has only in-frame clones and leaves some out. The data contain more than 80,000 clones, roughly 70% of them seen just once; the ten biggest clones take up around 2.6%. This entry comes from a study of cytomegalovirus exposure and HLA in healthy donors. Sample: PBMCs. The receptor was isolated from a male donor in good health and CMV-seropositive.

The chain's CDR3 is CASSLSSNTGELFF. CDR3 sequence (DNA): TGTGCTAGCAGCTTATCCTCCAACACCGGGGAGCTGTTTTTT. The chain recombines TRBV7-7 with TRBJ2-2; no clear D. This CDR3 has 14 amino acids. Looked up from germline, CDR1 is SSHAT and CDR2 is FNYEAQ (reference sequence).